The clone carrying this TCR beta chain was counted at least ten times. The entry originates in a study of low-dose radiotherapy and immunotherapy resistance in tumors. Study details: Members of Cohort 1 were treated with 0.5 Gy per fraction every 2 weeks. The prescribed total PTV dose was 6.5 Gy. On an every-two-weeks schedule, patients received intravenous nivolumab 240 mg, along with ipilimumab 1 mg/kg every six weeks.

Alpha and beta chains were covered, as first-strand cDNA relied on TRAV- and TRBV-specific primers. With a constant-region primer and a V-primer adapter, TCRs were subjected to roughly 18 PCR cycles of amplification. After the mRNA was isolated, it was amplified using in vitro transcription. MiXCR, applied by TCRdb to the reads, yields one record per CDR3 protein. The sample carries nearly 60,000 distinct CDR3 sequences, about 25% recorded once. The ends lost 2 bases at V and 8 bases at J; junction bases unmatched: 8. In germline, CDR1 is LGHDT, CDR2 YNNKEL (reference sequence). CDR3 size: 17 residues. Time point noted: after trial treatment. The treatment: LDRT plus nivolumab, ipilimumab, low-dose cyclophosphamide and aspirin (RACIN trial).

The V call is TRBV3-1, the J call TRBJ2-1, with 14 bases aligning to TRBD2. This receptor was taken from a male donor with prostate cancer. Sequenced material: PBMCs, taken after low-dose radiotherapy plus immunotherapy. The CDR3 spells CASSQYGTSGRGDEQFF. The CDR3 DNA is TGTGCCAGCAGCCAATACGGGACTAGCGGGAGAGGGGATGAGCAGTTCTTC.